This T cell receptor (beta chain) was sequenced for a study of response to subunit inactivated influenza vaccine. General study findings and limits: Authors suggested each seasonal influenza vaccination recruits few new T cells.

At least ten counts were recorded for this clonotype. Its matching antigen is unknown. One entry per CDR3 protein, called by TCRdb with MiXCR from the RT-PCR reads. The sample has roughly 650,000 distinct CDR3 sequences, around 15% seen once. The starting material was PBMCs from blood, obtained 14 to 15 days before vaccination. The origin of this receptor is a man in his fifties or sixties who received an inactivated influenza vaccine.

The CDR3 nucleotides are TGCAGCCAAAAGGGCCTAGATACGCAGTATTTT. This codes for CSQKGLDTQYF. The V call is TRBV20-1, the J call TRBJ2-3; D uncertain. The germline CDR1 and CDR2 sequences are DFQATT and SNEGSKA (reference sequence). CDR3 size: 11 residues.